These T cell receptor beta chains were read from a single sample in a study of blood T cells in healthy people across ages. Each CDR3 protein gets one entry after TCRdb re-called the 5' RACE reads with MiXCR. Counted here are roughly 1.5 million distinct CDR3 sequences, approximately 43% occurring once; the ten biggest clones make up about 4%. Input material: blood. The receptor source for this set is a young woman in good health. The CDR3 runs from the conserved cysteine through the conserved F or W. The D gene is left open where the match is weak. Size values are once, few and many counts, or a class for expanded clones, and some rows have none.

D gene,V gene,clone size,J gene,CDR3 DNA,CDR3 protein
TRBD1,TRBV27,.,TRBJ2-1,TGTGCCAGCAGTCGATCACAGGGGGCGAGAGGTGAGCAGTTCTTC,CASSRSQGARGEQFF
.,TRBV7-9,.,TRBJ1-5,TGTGCCAGCAGCTTCGCAGGGGATGAGGGTCAGCCCCAGCATTTT,CASSFAGDEGQPQHF
TRBD1,TRBV12-3/TRBV12-4,.,TRBJ1-4,TGTGCCACTTCCAGGGGGGGGCTTGGAAAACTGTTTTTT,CATSRGGLGKLFF
TRBD1,TRBV6-2/TRBV6-3,.,TRBJ1-1,TGTGCCAGCAGTCGAAGGGACAGGGTAGAAGCTTTCTTT,CASSRRDRVEAFF
TRBD2,TRBV2,few,TRBJ2-3,TGTGCCAGCAGTGAAGGGGCGTCTAGCGGGAGAGTTTACACAGATACGCAGTATTTT,CASSEGASSGRVYTDTQYF
.,TRBV6-2/TRBV6-3,.,TRBJ1-2,TGTGCCAGCTGCCCCGCCGTCGGGCCGGCTAACTATGGCTACACCTTC,CASCPAVGPANYGYTF
TRBD1,TRBV5-4,few,TRBJ1-2,TGTGCCAGCAGCCCCGGGACAGGGACTGGCTACACCTTC,CASSPGTGTGYTF
.,TRBV6-5,few,TRBJ2-3,TGTGCCAGCAGTTCGGGACCGAACACAGATACGCAGTATTTT,CASSSGPNTDTQYF
TRBD2,TRBV7-2,.,TRBJ2-7,TGTGCCAGCAGCTTCGAGCGGGGCTACGAGCAGTACTTC,CASSFERGYEQYF
.,TRBV4-1,.,TRBJ2-7,TGCGCCAGCCAGGATGGGGGGCCGTTCTACGAGCAGTACTTC,CASQDGGPFYEQYF
.,TRBV7-6,few,TRBJ2-3,TGTGCCAGCAGCTTAGCGCTCGCCGGAACCGAGTGGTATTTT,CASSLALAGTEWYF
TRBD1,TRBV7-2,.,TRBJ1-1,TGTGCCAGCAGCCCAAGACAGGGAAGCGGAGCTTTCTTT,CASSPRQGSGAFF
TRBD1,TRBV24-1,.,TRBJ2-1,TGTGCCACCAGTGATCACCGGGACAGGGGACCGTACGAGCAGTTCTTC,CATSDHRDRGPYEQFF
.,TRBV7-8,.,TRBJ2-3,TGTGCCAGCAGCCGGAAAGACTCCGGGACTGAGGAGTATTTT,CASSRKDSGTEEYF
.,TRBV25-1,.,TRBJ1-4,TGTGCCAGCAGTGAATGGATGGCAGGTACTGAAAAACTGTTTTTT,CASSEWMAGTEKLFF
TRBD2,TRBV27,.,TRBJ2-7,TGTGCCAGCAGCTCAATTGGGACTACCGATTACGAGCAGTACTTC,CASSSIGTTDYEQYF
.,TRBV3-1,few,TRBJ1-6,TGTGCCAGCAGCCAAGGGGGCAAGGTTTCACCCCTCCACTTT,CASSQGGKVSPLHF
TRBD1,TRBV6-6,few,TRBJ2-5,TGTGCCAGTAACAGGGGGCTGGAGACCCAGTACTTC,CASNRGLETQYF
.,TRBV9,.,TRBJ2-3,TGTGCCAGCAGCGTAGGCTCTAGCAATCGGCCAGATACGCAGTATTTT,CASSVGSSNRPDTQYF
TRBD1,TRBV3-1,.,TRBJ1-5,TGTGCCAGCATCCGAACAGGGGTCAATCAGCCCCAGCATTTT,CASIRTGVNQPQHF